This T cell receptor (beta chain) derives from a study of human T cells and chemical hapten exposure. In this sample, this clonotype turned up a few times. The CDR3 has 16 amino acids. Per germline, CDR1 SGHAT and CDR2 FQNNGV. The junction had 10 bases not matched to a gene; V was cut back by 8 bases and J by 4 bases. Time point defined: patch test 2, 6 weeks after DPC sensitization. Treatment meaning: therapeutic diphenylcyclopropenone sensitization with weekly scalp DPC. TCRdb reprocessed the RACE reads via MiXCR and lists one record per CDR3 protein. The sample has about 84,000 distinct CDR3 sequences; about 10% are singletons.

The chain has TRBV11-2 and TRBJ2-5, with TRBD2 identical over 13 bases. The sequence was collected from a woman aged 45 to 65 with alopecia areata. Some clones in this sample may be carry-over from other donors' samples. The sample consisted of whole blood, taken in connection with sensitization to the hapten diphenylcyclopropenone (DPC). Here the CDR3 DNA reads TGTGCCAGCCGGTTCACTAGCGGGAGGGCCTCAGAGACCCAGTACTTC. Protein product: CASRFTSGRASETQYF.